The rows below give T cell receptor beta chains drawn from one sample of a study of T cells after posttransplantation cyclophosphamide. Some clones are missing from TCRdb's copy, which holds only in-frame ones; the method was immunoSEQ multiplex PCR. The repertoire yields under 25,000 clones, none seen only once; the top ten contain approximately 6.3%. The sample taken for sequencing was PBMCs. The source is a woman aged 60-75 years in good health, CMV-negative, and a related stem cell transplant donor. CDR3s include the opening cysteine and the closing phenylalanine or tryptophan. D genes are given only for firm matches. Rows may omit the clone size; those that give it use once, few, many or a size class.

v_call: TRBV2; clone_size: many; d_call: .; j_call: TRBJ2-3; cdr3_nt: TGTGCCAGCAGCGAAGGGACTTCCCCAGATACGCAGTATTTT; cdr3_aa: CASSEGTSPDTQYF
v_call: TRBV10-3; clone_size: many; d_call: .; j_call: TRBJ1-6; cdr3_nt: TGTGCCATCAGTGAGCTGGGGGGTAATTCACCCCTCCACTTT; cdr3_aa: CAISELGGNSPLHF
v_call: TRBV28; clone_size: many; d_call: TRBD1; j_call: TRBJ1-5; cdr3_nt: TGTGCCAGCAGGACAGGGGGGGCCTTTCAGCATTTT; cdr3_aa: CASRTGGAFQHF
v_call: TRBV18; clone_size: many; d_call: TRBD2; j_call: TRBJ2-7; cdr3_nt: TGTGCCAGCTCACTCGCTAGCGGGAGCCCCTACGAGCAGTACTTC; cdr3_aa: CASSLASGSPYEQYF
v_call: TRBV11-2; clone_size: many; d_call: .; j_call: TRBJ1-5; cdr3_nt: TGTGCCAGCAGCTTAGTAGGGAGGCAGGGTGGCAATCAGCCCCAGCATTTT; cdr3_aa: CASSLVGRQGGNQPQHF
v_call: TRBV19; clone_size: many; d_call: TRBD1; j_call: TRBJ1-2; cdr3_nt: TGTGCCAGTAATCCGACAGGGGTCTATGGCTACACCTTC; cdr3_aa: CASNPTGVYGYTF
v_call: TRBV7-8; clone_size: many; d_call: .; j_call: TRBJ1-1; cdr3_nt: TGTGCCAGCAGCTTATCAGGGTGGGACACTGAAGCTTTCTTT; cdr3_aa: CASSLSGWDTEAFF
v_call: TRBV19; clone_size: medium-sized; d_call: TRBD1; j_call: TRBJ1-4; cdr3_nt: TGTGCCAGTAGTATCACAGGGGGCGATTATGAAAAACTGTTTTTT; cdr3_aa: CASSITGGDYEKLFF
v_call: TRBV27; clone_size: many; d_call: .; j_call: TRBJ2-3; cdr3_nt: TGTGCCAGCGCCCTGGGTGTGCGGGGCAGCACAGATACGCAGTATTTT; cdr3_aa: CASALGVRGSTDTQYF
v_call: TRBV9; clone_size: .; d_call: TRBD2; j_call: TRBJ2-5; cdr3_nt: TGTGCCAGCAGCGGAGGAGGACTAGCGGGAGAGAGAGAGACCCAGTACTTC; cdr3_aa: CASSGGGLAGERETQYF
v_call: TRBV4-1; clone_size: many; d_call: .; j_call: TRBJ1-2; cdr3_nt: TGCGCCAGCATACAGGGAATTGTTAACTATGGCTACACCTTC; cdr3_aa: CASIQGIVNYGYTF
v_call: TRBV7-6; clone_size: many; d_call: TRBD1; j_call: TRBJ1-4; cdr3_nt: TGTGCCAGCAGCTCCCGACAGGGGAAGATTCGTGAAAAACTGTTTTTT; cdr3_aa: CASSSRQGKIREKLFF
v_call: TRBV9; clone_size: many; d_call: .; j_call: TRBJ1-1; cdr3_nt: TGTGCCAGCAGCGTAGCGGGGAACACTGAAGCTTTCTTT; cdr3_aa: CASSVAGNTEAFF
v_call: TRBV11-2; clone_size: .; d_call: .; j_call: TRBJ2-2; cdr3_nt: TGTGCCAGCAGCTCTGGACAGAGGAACACCGGGGAGCTGTTTTTT; cdr3_aa: CASSSGQRNTGELFF
v_call: TRBV7-2; clone_size: many; d_call: .; j_call: TRBJ2-6; cdr3_nt: TGTGCCAGCAGCCCTGGACTCTCTGGGGCCAACGTCCTGACTTTC; cdr3_aa: CASSPGLSGANVLTF
v_call: TRBV5-1; clone_size: few; d_call: .; j_call: TRBJ2-7; cdr3_nt: TGCGCCAGCAGCCGCGTCACGGTTTCCGAGCAGTACTTC; cdr3_aa: CASSRVTVSEQYF
v_call: TRBV7-2; clone_size: many; d_call: TRBD1; j_call: TRBJ1-1; cdr3_nt: TGTGCCAGCAGCTTAAACAGGGGGCTAGGAGCTTTCTTT; cdr3_aa: CASSLNRGLGAFF
v_call: TRBV28; clone_size: few; d_call: .; j_call: TRBJ2-7; cdr3_nt: TGTGCCAGCAGAGGGTCATCAGTCAGGGCCTACGAGCAGTACTTC; cdr3_aa: CASRGSSVRAYEQYF
v_call: TRBV5-6; clone_size: many; d_call: .; j_call: TRBJ2-5; cdr3_nt: TGTGCCAGCAGCTATGGACAGCTCCAAGAGACCCAGTACTTC; cdr3_aa: CASSYGQLQETQYF
v_call: TRBV14; clone_size: many; d_call: TRBD1; j_call: TRBJ1-4; cdr3_nt: TGTGCCAGCAGCCGAGCTCGTGGGACAGGTTATGAAAAACTGTTTTTT; cdr3_aa: CASSRARGTGYEKLFF
v_call: TRBV6-4; clone_size: many; d_call: TRBD2; j_call: TRBJ2-3; cdr3_nt: TGTGCCAGCAGTGACTCAGCGGGAGAATCAGATACGCAGTATTTT; cdr3_aa: CASSDSAGESDTQYF